This TCR beta chain was recovered during a study of T cells in Graves' hyperthyroidism and ophthalmopathy. Researchers amplified the TCR beta CDR3 regions from RNA transcripts. The study used the HTBI primer set for a first-round RT-PCR of the TCR CDR3. TCRdb reanalysed the multiplex PCR reads using MiXCR and keeps one entry per CDR3 protein. Of 350,000 to 400,000 distinct CDR3 sequences in the sample, about a fifth were seen once. Points from the study as a whole: Within blood appeared most thyroid clonotypes that had expanded above 0.001.

A remark on this clonotype: Its antigen is unknown.

CDR1 KGHSH and CDR2 LQKENI come from the germline V gene. The CDR3 loop spans 12 amino acids. The germline V and J ends were trimmed by 5 bases and 4 bases, with 8 bases remaining between them. This rearrangement joins TRBV18 to TRBJ1-1; D remains ambiguous. Specimen: blood. This receptor was taken from a woman younger than 35 with Graves' hyperthyroidism. The CDR3 nucleotides are TGTGCCAGCTCATCTGAAGCCACTGAAGCTTTCTTT. Translating it yields CASSSEATEAFF.